This is a list of T cell receptor beta chains from one sample in a study of beta chain features in type 1 diabetes. Assay used: immunoSEQ multiplex PCR; TCRdb lists only in-frame clones, some missing. This sample yields nearly 350,000 clones, of which approximately 10% are seen a single time; 0.9% to 1.1% belongs to the top ten. Source material: central memory CD4+ T cells from blood. Receptors were obtained from a man aged 25 to 40 with type 1 diabetes. Both conserved end residues are part of each CDR3. Fields, in order: J gene, clone size, D gene, V gene, CDR3 DNA, CDR3 protein. The D gene is left open where the match is weak. A row's size may be missing; if present it is once, few, many or a size class.

>TRBJ2-3|-|TRBD1|TRBV5-1
TGCGCCAGCGCTGTGACAGGGGGACACACAGATACGCAGTATTTT
CASAVTGGHTDTQYF
>TRBJ1-5|-|-|TRBV7-6
TGTGCCAGCAGCTTAATGCAGGGAGGACGTCAGCCCCAGCATTTT
CASSLMQGGRQPQHF
>TRBJ2-5|-|TRBD2|TRBV9
TGTGCCAGCAGCTCCAACGCGGGGGGCAAAGAGACCCAGTACTTC
CASSSNAGGKETQYF
>TRBJ1-2|few|-|TRBV19
TGTGCCAGTCGATTTTATGGCTACACCTTC
CASRFYGYTF
>TRBJ1-4|-|-|TRBV10-3
TGTGCCATCAGGGCAGACAGAAATCTACGGGAAAAACTGTTTTTT
CAIRADRNLREKLFF
>TRBJ1-5|few|-|TRBV23-1
TGCGCCAGCAGCCCCGAATGGAATAGCAATCAGCCCCAGCATTTT
CASSPEWNSNQPQHF
>TRBJ1-6|-|-|TRBV7-8
TGTGCCAGCAGCTTAGAGGGAATACAGTCCCTCCACTTT
CASSLEGIQSLHF
>TRBJ1-2|-|-|TRBV18
TGTGCCAGCTCACCAAAGGCGGCAGGTGTAAATGATCGGTATGGCTACACCTTC
CASSPKAAGVNDRYGYTF
>TRBJ2-1|-|TRBD2|TRBV9
TGTGCCAGCAGCGTACTCGAGCGGGGCATTTACAATGAGCAGTTCTTC
CASSVLERGIYNEQFF
>TRBJ1-5|many|TRBD1|TRBV7-2
TGTGCCAGCAGCTTAGGGGTCGACAGGGCCCAGCATTTT
CASSLGVDRAQHF
>TRBJ2-4|few|TRBD1|TRBV6-1
TGTGCCAGCAGTGAAATTGCAGGGGGCGGATCCAAAAACATTCAGTACTTC
CASSEIAGGGSKNIQYF
>TRBJ2-6|-|-|TRBV27
TGTGCCAGCAGTTTTAGACGGAGCTCTGGGGCCAACGTCCTGACTTTC
CASSFRRSSGANVLTF
>TRBJ1-1|-|-|TRBV7-2
TGTGCCAGCAGTACTAGTACAGGCTACTCTGAAGCTTTCTTT
CASSTSTGYSEAFF
>TRBJ2-6|once|TRBD1|TRBV27
TGTGCCAGCAGTTTATCTGTAGGGACAGGGGACTTTTCTGGGGCCAACGTCCTGACTTTC
CASSLSVGTGDFSGANVLTF
>TRBJ2-1|-|TRBD2|TRBV6-5
TGTGCCAGCATTACCGGACTAGCGGGGGGAAACCAGCAGTTCTTC
CASITGLAGGNQQFF
>TRBJ2-2|-|-|TRBV19
TGTGCCAGTTCCTCCGGGACAAGTATCACCGGGGAGCTGTTTTTT
CASSSGTSITGELFF
>TRBJ1-1|few|-|TRBV19
TGTGCCAGTAGTACCAGGGGAGACAGGTTGAACACTGAAGCTTTCTTT
CASSTRGDRLNTEAFF
>TRBJ1-6|-|-|TRBV7-9
TGTGCCAGCAGCTTGGGCCTAGGGGGGGCTAATTCACCCCTCCACTTT
CASSLGLGGANSPLHF
>TRBJ1-1|-|-|TRBV5-1
TGCGCCAGCAGCGAAACGCAGGGCCTTGAGAAGGCTTTCTTT
CASSETQGLEKAFF
>TRBJ1-1|-|-|TRBV19
TGTGCCAGTAGTAAACAGCGGGGTGACACTGAAGCTTTCTTT
CASSKQRGDTEAFF
>TRBJ2-3|few|TRBD2|TRBV6-6
TGTGCCAGCAGTCCTACTAGCGGGGGAACCACAGATACGCAGTATTTT
CASSPTSGGTTDTQYF
>TRBJ2-7|many|-|TRBV5-6
TGTGCCAGCAGCCGCATTGGATCCGAGCAGTACTTC
CASSRIGSEQYF